This T cell receptor (beta chain) appears in the sequencing data of a study of OX40 agonist ivuxolimab in advanced cancers. Study at large: Every 2 weeks, patients received ivuxolimab intravenously, dosed at 0.01 to 10 mg/kg. General study findings and limits: The authors did not determine the antigen specificity of the expanded peripheral T cells. Among some nonresponders, normalized T-cell clonal expansion was also low.

On this clone: Its target is unknown.

This CDR3 spans 14 amino acids. CDR1 and CDR2 from the germline V gene are KGHSH and LQKENI. The junction had 4 bases not matched to a gene; V was cut back by 4 bases and J by 7 bases. TCRdb keeps only in-frame clones here, not all; method: immunoSEQ multiplex PCR. The sample holds around 62,000 clones, around 86% seen once. This clonotype was sampled from an adult with an advanced solid tumor such as melanoma, head and neck, liver or kidney cancer. This sequence joins TRBV18 and TRBJ1-5, with 10 bases lining up with TRBD1. The material sequenced was CD4+ or CD8+ T cells sorted from blood, taken in a trial of the OX40 agonist ivuxolimab. DNA of the CDR3: TGTGCCAGCTCACAGGACAGGGGGGACCAGCCCCAGCATTTT. This encodes CASSQDRGDQPQHF. Complete variable domain (other parts from reference TRBV18 and TRBJ1-5): NAGVMQNPRHLVRRRGQEARLRCSPMKGHSHVYWYRQLPEEGLKFMVYLQKENIIDESGMPKERFSAEFPKEGPSILRIQQVVRGDSAAYFCASSQDRGDQPQHFGDGTRLSIL.